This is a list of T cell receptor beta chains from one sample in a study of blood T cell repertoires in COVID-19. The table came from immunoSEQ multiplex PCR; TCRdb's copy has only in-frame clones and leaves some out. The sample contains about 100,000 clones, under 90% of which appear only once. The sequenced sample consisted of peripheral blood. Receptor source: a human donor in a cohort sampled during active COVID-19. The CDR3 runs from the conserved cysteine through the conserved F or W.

CASGGDTGELFF,TRBV11-2
CASSPRTGNLEAFF,TRBV7-2
CAISRQGSYEQYF,TRBV10-3
CASSSAGGNTEAFF,TRBV18
CASSYSRGLVGHNEQFF,TRBV6-2/TRBV6-3
CASRGAGDNHGYTF,TRBV6-5
CASGTGFLNEKLFF,TRBV19
CASSQVGLSGELFF,TRBV4-3
CASSLSTSGTPDTQYF,TRBV18
CASSFVGQRGEQYF,TRBV6-2/TRBV6-3
CATSDSDRGDTQYF,TRBV24-1
CASSYSTSGNIQYF,TRBV6-5
CASSLETGHLSGNTIYF,TRBV5-1
CASSLGQGRGGYTF,TRBV5-6
CASSILGGGNGELFF,TRBV19
CASRLPGVETQYF,TRBV12-3/TRBV12-4
CASSPRFLGAEKLFF,TRBV7-8
CSVEEGGTNEKLFF,TRBV29-1
CASSHRDRWWEQYF,TRBV7-2
CATQGQGYSNQPQHF,TRBV10-3
CASTRTGSYSLNYGYTF,TRBV19
CASGGEAAGYTF,TRBV25-1
CAISAGTAANEKLFF,TRBV10-3
CASSYGTLGGEQFF,TRBV7-2
CASSRMASGGAIADTQYF,TRBV4-3
CASCATQTNTGELFF,TRBV18
CASSLGLAGVTGELFF,TRBV5-8